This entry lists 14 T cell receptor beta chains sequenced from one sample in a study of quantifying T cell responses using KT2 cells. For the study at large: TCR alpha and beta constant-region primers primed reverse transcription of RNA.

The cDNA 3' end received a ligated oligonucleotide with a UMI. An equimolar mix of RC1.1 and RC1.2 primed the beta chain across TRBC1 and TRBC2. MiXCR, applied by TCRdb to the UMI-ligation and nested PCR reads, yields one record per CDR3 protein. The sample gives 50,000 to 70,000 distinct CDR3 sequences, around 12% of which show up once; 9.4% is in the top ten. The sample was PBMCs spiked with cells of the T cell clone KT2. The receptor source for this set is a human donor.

This chain's CDR3 is CANAQGRTYTEAFF. The CDR3, as DNA: TGTGCCAACGCACAGGGACGTACGTACACTGAAGCTTTCTTT. The rearrangement links TRBV6-1 to TRBJ1-1; a weak D match, TRBD1 (6 bases). The CDR3 contains 14 residues. CDR1 is MNHNS and CDR2 is SASEGT in the germline V gene. The V gene lost 10 bases and the J gene lost 3 bases, with 18 bases spanning the gap.

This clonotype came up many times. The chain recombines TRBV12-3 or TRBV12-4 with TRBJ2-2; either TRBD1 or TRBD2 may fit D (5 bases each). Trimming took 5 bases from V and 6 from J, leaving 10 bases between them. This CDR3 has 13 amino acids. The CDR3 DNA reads TGTGCCAGCAGTCCCAGGGAGCCCGGGGAGCTGTTTTTT. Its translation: CASSPREPGELFF.

CDR3 DNA sequence: TGTGCCAGCTCACCATCAGGGGGCATTGGGTACACTGAAGCTTTCTTT. Translation: CASSPSGGIGYTEAFF. The V call is TRBV18, the J call TRBJ1-1; 8 nucleotides match TRBD1. The CDR3 sequence is 16 residues long. The V gene end was trimmed by 2 bases and the J gene end by 3 bases; junction bases not matched to a gene: 8. Germline assignment: CDR1 KGHSH and CDR2 LQKENI.

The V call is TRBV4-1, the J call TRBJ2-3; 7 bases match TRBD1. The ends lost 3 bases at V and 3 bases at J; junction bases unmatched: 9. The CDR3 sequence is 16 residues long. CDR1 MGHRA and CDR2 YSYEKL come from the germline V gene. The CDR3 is CASSQPQGPRTDTQYF. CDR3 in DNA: TGCGCCAGCAGCCAGCCACAGGGGCCCCGTACAGATACGCAGTATTTT.

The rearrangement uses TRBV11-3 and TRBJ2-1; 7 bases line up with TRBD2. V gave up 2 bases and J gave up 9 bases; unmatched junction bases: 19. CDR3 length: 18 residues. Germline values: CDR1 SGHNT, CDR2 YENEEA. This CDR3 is CASSLWGSLGGSQGEQFF. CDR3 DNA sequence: TGTGCCAGCAGCTTATGGGGAAGCCTAGGCGGGAGCCAGGGTGAGCAGTTCTTC.

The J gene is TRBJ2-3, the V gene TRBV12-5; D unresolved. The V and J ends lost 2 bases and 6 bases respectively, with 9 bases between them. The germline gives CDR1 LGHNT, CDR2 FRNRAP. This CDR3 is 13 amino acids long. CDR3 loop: CASGLQIPDTQYF. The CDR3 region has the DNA TGTGCTAGTGGTTTGCAGATACCGGATACGCAGTATTTT.

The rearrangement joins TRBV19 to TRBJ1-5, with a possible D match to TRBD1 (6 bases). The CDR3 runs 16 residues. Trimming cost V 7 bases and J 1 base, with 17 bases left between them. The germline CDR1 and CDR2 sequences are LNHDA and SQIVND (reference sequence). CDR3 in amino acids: CASTPTTGLSNQPQHF. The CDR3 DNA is TGTGCCAGTACCCCCACGACAGGATTGAGCAATCAGCCCCAGCATTTT.

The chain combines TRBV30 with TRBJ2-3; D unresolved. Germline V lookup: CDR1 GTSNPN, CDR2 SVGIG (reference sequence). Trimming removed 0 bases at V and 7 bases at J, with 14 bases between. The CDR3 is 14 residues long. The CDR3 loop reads CAWSVRPIWYTQYF. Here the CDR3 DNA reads TGTGCCTGGAGTGTACGCCCCATATGGTATACGCAGTATTTT.

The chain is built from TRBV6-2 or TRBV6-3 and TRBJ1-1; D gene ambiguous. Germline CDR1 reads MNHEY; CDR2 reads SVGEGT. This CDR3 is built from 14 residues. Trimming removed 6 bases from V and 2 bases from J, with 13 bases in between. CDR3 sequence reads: CASRSRTGNTEAFF. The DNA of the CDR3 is TGTGCCAGCAGATCTAGGACCGGCAACACTGAAGCTTTCTTT.

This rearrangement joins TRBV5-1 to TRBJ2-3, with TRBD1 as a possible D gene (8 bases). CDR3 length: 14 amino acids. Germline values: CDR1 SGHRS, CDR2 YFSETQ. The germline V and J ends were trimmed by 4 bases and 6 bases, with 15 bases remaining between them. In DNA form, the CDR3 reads TGCGCCAGCAGCCGAGGACAGGGAGGGGATACGCAGTATTTT. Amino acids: CASSRGQGGDTQYF.

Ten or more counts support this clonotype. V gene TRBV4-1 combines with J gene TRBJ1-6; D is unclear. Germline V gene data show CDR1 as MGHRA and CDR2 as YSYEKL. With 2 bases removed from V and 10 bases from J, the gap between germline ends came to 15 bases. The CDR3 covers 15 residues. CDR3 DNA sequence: TGCGCCAGCAGCCAACTCCTGCTTGCCTGGTCACCCCTCCACTTT. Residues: CASSQLLLAWSPLHF.

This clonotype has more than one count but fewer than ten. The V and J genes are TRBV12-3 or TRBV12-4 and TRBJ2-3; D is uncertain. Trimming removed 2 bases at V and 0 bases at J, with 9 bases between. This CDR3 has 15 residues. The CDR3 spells CASSLPHGSTDTQYF. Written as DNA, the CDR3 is TGTGCCAGCAGTTTACCCCACGGGAGCACAGATACGCAGTATTTT.

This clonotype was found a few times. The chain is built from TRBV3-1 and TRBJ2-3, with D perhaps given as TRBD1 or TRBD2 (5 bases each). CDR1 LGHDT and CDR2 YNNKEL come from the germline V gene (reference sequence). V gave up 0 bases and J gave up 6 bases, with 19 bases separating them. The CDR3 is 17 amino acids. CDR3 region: CASSQDQNHVGVDTQYF. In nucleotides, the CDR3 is TGTGCCAGCAGCCAAGACCAAAACCATGTGGGGGTGGATACGCAGTATTTT.

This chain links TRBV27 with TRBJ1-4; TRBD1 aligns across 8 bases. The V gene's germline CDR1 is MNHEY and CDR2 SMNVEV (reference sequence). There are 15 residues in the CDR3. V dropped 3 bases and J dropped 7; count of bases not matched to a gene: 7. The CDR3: CASSFGRGQGEKLFF. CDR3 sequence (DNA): TGTGCCAGCAGTTTTGGCAGGGGGCAAGGTGAAAAACTGTTTTTT.